This paragraph reports one TCR beta chain. Antigen: not known. This specimen comes from a study of CD8 T cells in ankylosing spondylitis. General study points: Disease-linked clones were reportedly significantly enriched in matched ankylosing spondylitis synovial fluid. Blood from ankylosing spondylitis patients appeared to carry a characteristic roughly 8-variant TCR beta motif. Earlier reports found some motif variants in synovial fluid and blood in reactive arthritis.

The CDR3 extends over 15 amino acids. Germline CDR1 reads SGHTA; CDR2 reads FQGTGA. After removal of 4 bases from V and 5 bases from J, the junction contained 8 bases not matched to a gene. A quantitative 5'-RACE method, one with molecular barcodes, was used to make TCR beta libraries. TCRdb re-analysed the 5' RACE reads in MiXCR, keeping a single row per CDR3 protein. The table lists roughly 140,000 distinct CDR3 sequences, around two fifths of them singletons. The chain combines TRBV7-3 with TRBJ2-1, with TRBD1 identical over 7 bases. The sequence was obtained from a male donor with ankylosing spondylitis. The sample taken for sequencing was synovial fluid, either unsorted or a sorted T cell fraction (not recorded which). CDR3 protein: CASSSFGTANNEQFF. The CDR3, as DNA: TGTGCCAGCAGCTCCTTCGGGACAGCCAACAATGAGCAGTTCTTC.